This note documents a single T cell receptor (beta chain) sequence. What it recognizes is unknown. The data originate from a study of T cell responses to AZD1222 COVID-19 vaccine. Study results and limitations: With dominance at 160-218 and 743-854, vaccine-associated CD4 TCRs spanned spike. Spike-specific TCR breadth and depth went up after people got two AZD1222 doses. None of the repertoires were sampled until the peak T cell response had passed. Most donors were white British, females outnumbered males, and clonal diversity was possibly underestimated.

Germline loops: CDR1 SQVTM, CDR2 ANQGSEA. With 3 bases clipped from V and 9 bases from J, the junction kept 8 bases outside the gene matches. The CDR3 contains 13 residues. Assay used: immunoSEQ multiplex PCR; TCRdb lists only in-frame clones, some missing. The sample consists of 150,000 or so clones, 85% to 90% of them appearing once. The source was peripheral blood, collected on day 0 of MenACWY control vaccination. The clonotype comes from an adult in good health. The V and J genes are TRBV29-1 and TRBJ1-5, with 7 bases fitting TRBD1. CDR3 DNA sequence: TGCAGCGTTGAGTTACAGGGGAGTGGGCCCCAGCATTTT. This gives the protein CSVELQGSGPQHF.